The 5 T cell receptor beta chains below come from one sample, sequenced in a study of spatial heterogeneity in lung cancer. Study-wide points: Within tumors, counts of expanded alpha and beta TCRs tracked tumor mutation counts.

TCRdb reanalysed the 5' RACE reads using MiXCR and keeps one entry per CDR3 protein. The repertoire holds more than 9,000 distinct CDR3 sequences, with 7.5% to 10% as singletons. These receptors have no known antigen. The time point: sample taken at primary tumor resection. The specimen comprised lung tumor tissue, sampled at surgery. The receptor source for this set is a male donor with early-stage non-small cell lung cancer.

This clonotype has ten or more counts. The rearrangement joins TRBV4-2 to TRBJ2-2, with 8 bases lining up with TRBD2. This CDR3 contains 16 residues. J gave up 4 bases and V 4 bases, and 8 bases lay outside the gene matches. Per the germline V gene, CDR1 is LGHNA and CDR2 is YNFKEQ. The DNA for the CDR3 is TGTGCCAGCAGCCCCCTTGGTAGCGGGATCACCGGGGAGCTGTTTTTT. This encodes CASSPLGSGITGELFF.

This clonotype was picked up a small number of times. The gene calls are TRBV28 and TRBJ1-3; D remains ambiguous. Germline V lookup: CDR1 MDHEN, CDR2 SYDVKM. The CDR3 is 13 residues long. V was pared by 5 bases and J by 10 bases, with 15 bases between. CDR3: CASSPPVDPTIYF. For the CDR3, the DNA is TGTGCCAGCAGTCCCCCGGTCGACCCTACCATATATTTT.

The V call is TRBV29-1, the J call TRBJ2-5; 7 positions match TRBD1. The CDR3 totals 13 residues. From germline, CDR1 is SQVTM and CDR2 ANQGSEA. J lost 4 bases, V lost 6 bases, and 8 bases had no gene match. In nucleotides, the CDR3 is TGCAGCGTCATACAGGGGTCGGGAGAGACCCAGTACTTC. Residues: CSVIQGSGETQYF.

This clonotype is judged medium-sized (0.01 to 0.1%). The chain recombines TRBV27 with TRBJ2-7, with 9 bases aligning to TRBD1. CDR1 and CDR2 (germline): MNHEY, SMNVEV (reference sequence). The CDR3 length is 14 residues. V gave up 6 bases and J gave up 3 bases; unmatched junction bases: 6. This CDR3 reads CASSLQGANYEQYF. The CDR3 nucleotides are TGTGCCAGCAGCCTACAGGGGGCGAACTACGAGCAGTACTTC.

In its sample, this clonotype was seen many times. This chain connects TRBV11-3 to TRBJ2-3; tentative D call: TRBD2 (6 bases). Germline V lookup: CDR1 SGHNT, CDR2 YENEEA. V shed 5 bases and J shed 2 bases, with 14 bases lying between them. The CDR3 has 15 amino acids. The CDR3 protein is CASSPEGLITDTQYF. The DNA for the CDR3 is TGTGCCAGCAGCCCCGAGGGACTTATCACAGATACGCAGTATTTT.